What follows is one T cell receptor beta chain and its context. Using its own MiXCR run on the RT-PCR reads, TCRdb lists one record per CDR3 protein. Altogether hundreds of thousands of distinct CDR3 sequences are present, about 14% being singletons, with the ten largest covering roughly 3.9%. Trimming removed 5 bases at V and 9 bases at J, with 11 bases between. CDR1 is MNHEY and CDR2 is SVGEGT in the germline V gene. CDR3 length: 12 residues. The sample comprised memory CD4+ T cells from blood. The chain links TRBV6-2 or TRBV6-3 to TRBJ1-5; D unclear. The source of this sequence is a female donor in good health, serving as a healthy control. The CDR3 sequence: CASSHPEAPQHF. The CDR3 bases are TGTGCCAGCAGTCACCCGGAGGCGCCCCAGCATTTT.